The 25 T cell receptor beta chains listed next were all sequenced from one sample in a study of post-analysis software for immune sequencing data. No antigens are known for them. Study-wide results and caveats: Comparison of patients with controls showed four or five TRBV segments more frequent in patients, TRBV5-6, TRBV5-1 and TRBV20-1 among them.

Unique molecular identifiers were present in the TCR beta cDNA libraries. TCRdb re-called the PCR reads through MiXCR, storing one row per CDR3 protein. The sample lists some 690,000 distinct CDR3 sequences; about 32% were seen once. The sample comprised blood. These receptors came from a girl between 5 and 17 years old with multiple sclerosis.

This chain uses TRBV4-2 with TRBJ1-4; no definite D call. Germline V gene lookup returns CDR1 LGHNA and CDR2 YNFKEQ. V lost 0 bases, J lost 1 base, and 12 bases lay in between. This CDR3 spans 17 amino acids. CDR3 region: CASSQEGMRETNEKLFF. The CDR3 DNA reads TGTGCCAGCAGCCAAGAGGGGATGCGAGAAACTAATGAAAAACTGTTTTTT.

This chain uses TRBV5-1 with TRBJ2-3; 10 bases fit TRBD1. CDR3 length: 17 residues. The germline CDR1 and CDR2 sequences are SGHRS and YFSETQ. Unmatched junction bases numbered 7, after V lost 0 bases and J lost 3 bases. In DNA, the CDR3 is TGCGCCAGCAGCTTGGGTTGGACAGGGGGAGAGACAGATACGCAGTATTTT. This translates into CASSLGWTGGETDTQYF.

This clonotype was detected many times. V usage is TRBV29-1 and J usage is TRBJ2-5, with 9 positions matching TRBD1. V was pared by 8 bases and J by 5 bases, with 3 bases of the junction left unmatched. The CDR3 is made up of 11 amino acids. Germline CDR1 and CDR2: SQVTM and ANQGSEA. Here the CDR3 DNA reads TGCAGCATGGACAGGGGTGAGACCCAGTACTTC. Protein sequence: CSMDRGETQYF. Full variable domain (remainder filled in from reference TRBV29-1 and TRBJ2-5): SAVISQKPSRDICQRGTSLTIQCQVDSQVTMMFWYRQQPGQSLTLIATANQGSEATYESGFVIDKFPISRPNLTFSTLTVSNMSPEDSSIYLCSMDRGETQYFGPGTRLLVL.

Worth noting for this clonotype: A single base separates this from a much larger clone, so it may be a read error. V and J are TRBV5-1 and TRBJ2-7; TRBD2 is a possible D gene (6 bases). The germline V and J ends were trimmed by 0 bases and 7 bases, with 11 bases remaining between them. Per germline, CDR1 SGHRS and CDR2 YFSETQ. This CDR3 has 13 residues. CDR3 region: CASSLVGTEEQYF. In nucleotides, the CDR3 is TGCGCCAGCAGCTTGGTCGGGACTGAGGAGCAGTACTTC.

This clonotype was counted at least ten times. This chain joins TRBV12-3 or TRBV12-4 and TRBJ2-5; TRBD1 matches 7 bases. The CDR3 is 14 residues long. The J segment lost 2 bases and the V segment lost 5 bases, leaving 5 bases of the junction unmatched. In DNA, the CDR3 is TGTGCCAGCAGTCCCCAGACAGGGCAAGAGACCCAGTACTTC. It codes for CASSPQTGQETQYF.

V gene TRBV10-3 combines with J gene TRBJ1-6; the D is unclear. The V and J ends lost 7 bases and 7 bases respectively, with 11 bases between them. Germline-derived CDR1 and CDR2 are ENHRY and SYGVKD. CDR3 size: 13 residues. CDR3 sequence reads: CAITIDSNSPLHF. DNA of the CDR3: TGTGCCATCACTATTGATTCAAATTCACCCCTCCACTTT.

This chain connects TRBV27 to TRBJ1-5, with 10 nucleotides matching TRBD1. The germline gives CDR1 MNHEY, CDR2 SMNVEV (reference sequence). This CDR3 is built from 14 residues. V lost 5 bases, J lost 6 bases, and 4 bases stayed unmatched. Written as DNA, the CDR3 is TGTGCCAGCAGTCGGACAGGGGGAAGTCAGCCCCAGCATTTT. Residues: CASSRTGGSQPQHF.

This clonotype was observed many times. The V and J genes are TRBV10-2 and TRBJ2-7, with 8 positions matching TRBD2. J lost 3 bases, V lost 7 bases, and 8 bases had no gene match. CDR1 and CDR2 (germline): WSHSY, SAAADI. There are 14 residues in the CDR3. The CDR3 here is CASTGTRVFYEQYF. In DNA form, the CDR3 reads TGCGCCAGCACTGGGACTAGAGTCTTCTACGAGCAGTACTTC.

This clonotype has a handful of counts. The V gene is TRBV29-1, the J gene TRBJ2-6; tentatively, D is TRBD1 (5 bases). Trimming took 3 bases from V and 0 from J, leaving 12 bases between them. There are 16 residues in the CDR3. Germline loops: CDR1 SQVTM, CDR2 ANQGSEA. The CDR3 bases are TGCAGCGTTGACACAGGTCCCCACTCTGGGGCCAACGTCCTGACTTTC. Translating it yields CSVDTGPHSGANVLTF.

This clonotype was counted between two and nine times. The chain joins TRBV29-1 to TRBJ1-1, with no clear D. V lost 4 bases and J 6 bases, leaving 9 bases between the germline ends. The CDR3 sequence is 11 residues long. Germline loops: CDR1 SQVTM, CDR2 ANQGSEA. CDR3 residues: CSVATAAEAFF. DNA for the CDR3: TGCAGCGTTGCTACCGCGGCTGAAGCTTTCTTT.

This clonotype appeared a few times. The chain couples TRBV4-2 to TRBJ2-1, with 10 bases aligning to TRBD1. With 3 bases clipped from V and 3 bases from J, the junction kept 8 bases outside the gene matches. Germline V CDR1 and CDR2: LGHNA, YNFKEQ. This CDR3 has 17 residues. The DNA of the CDR3 is TGTGCCAGCAGCCACCAGGTCCGGGACAGGGGCTACAATGAGCAGTTCTTC. Protein sequence: CASSHQVRDRGYNEQFF.

In regard to this clonotype: Germline is not matched at one junction end, which may reflect a read error. The chain combines TRBV5-1 with TRBJ2-3; D could derive from TRBD1 or TRBD2 (5 bases each). The CDR3 is 17 amino acids. Germline V lookup: CDR1 SGHRS, CDR2 YFSETQ. The CDR3 reads CASSLAGTGRGTDAQYF. The CDR3 nucleotides read TGCGCCAGCAGCTTGGCCGGCACAGGACGGGGCACAGATGCGCAGTATTTT.

This clonotype was found a few times. The rearrangement links TRBV9 to TRBJ2-3, with 8 bases matching TRBD2. Germline lookup yields CDR1 SGDLS and CDR2 YYNGEE. The CDR3 is 17 amino acids. V trimming: 3 bases; J trimming: 0 bases; junction bases outside the gene matches: 9. The CDR3 protein is CASSAGGIAGSTDTQYF. The CDR3 nucleotides are TGTGCCAGCAGCGCGGGGGGGATAGCGGGGAGCACAGATACGCAGTATTTT.

The table lists this clonotype with a few counts. The chain recombines TRBV12-5 with TRBJ2-5; D possibly corresponds to TRBD2 (5 bases). CDR3 length: 13 amino acids. Germline CDR1 is LGHNT and CDR2 is FRNRAP. Trimming stripped 1 base from V and 5 bases from J, with 8 bases between. The CDR3 protein is CASGLAGYETQYF. The CDR3 DNA follows: TGTGCTAGTGGTTTGGCGGGGTACGAGACCCAGTACTTC.

J is TRBJ2-3 and V is TRBV20-1; D is perhaps TRBD1 (7 bases). CDR3 length: 15 amino acids. The ends were cut back, 1 base at V and 4 bases at J, with 15 bases in the middle. The germline gives CDR1 DFQATT, CDR2 SNEGSKA (reference sequence). CDR3 sequence (DNA): TGCAGTGCTAGAGGATGGGGCAGGGGGGCAGATACGCAGTATTTT. Encoded protein: CSARGWGRGADTQYF.

The rearrangement joins TRBV7-8 to TRBJ2-1; possibly TRBD2 for D (5 bases). Germline CDR1 SGHVS, CDR2 FQNEAQ. CDR3 length equals 16 residues. Trimming took off 3 bases at V and 4 bases at J, with 16 bases between the two ends. The CDR3, as DNA: TGTGCCAGCAGCTTCGCCCGGGTTGGAGGTTACAATGAGCAGTTCTTC. Amino acid sequence: CASSFARVGGYNEQFF. Using reference TRBV7-8 and TRBJ2-1 for the parts outside the CDR3, the full variable domain is GAGVSQSPRYKVAKRGQDVALRCDPISGHVSLFWYQQALGQGPEFLTYFQNEAQLDKSGLPSDRFFAERPEGSVSTLKIQRTQQEDSAVYLCASSFARVGGYNEQFFGPGTRLTVL.

A note on this clonotype: The junction differs from germline at one of its ends, possibly a read error. The chain couples TRBV6-6 to TRBJ2-3; D is perhaps TRBD1 or TRBD2 (6 bases each). This CDR3 has 16 amino acids. The germline gives CDR1 MNHNY, CDR2 SVGAGI (reference sequence). Here the CDR3 reads CASSYSLGGLTDTRYF. In DNA, the CDR3 is TGTGCCAGCAGTTACTCTTTGGGGGGCTTAACAGATACGCGGTATTTT.

The chain recombines TRBV9 with TRBJ1-6; D gene ambiguous. CDR3 size: 13 residues. V lost 4 bases to trimming and J lost 9 bases, with 11 bases between them. Germline lookup yields CDR1 SGDLS and CDR2 YYNGEE. CDR3: CASSPTGGSPLHF. CDR3 nucleotide sequence: TGTGCCAGCAGCCCGACGGGCGGTTCACCCCTCCACTTT.

In this sample, this clonotype turned up a few times. The chain joins TRBV5-1 to TRBJ1-1, with D tentatively TRBD1 (5 bases). This CDR3 region has 16 residues. The V gene lost 0 bases and the J gene lost 4 bases, with 16 bases spanning the gap. The germline V gene has CDR1 SGHRS and CDR2 YFSETQ. The CDR3 DNA sequence: TGCGCCAGCAGCTTGGAGGGGCGCAGCCGGGGCACTGAAGCTTTCTTT. The encoded protein is CASSLEGRSRGTEAFF.

This clonotype has a handful of counts. The V and J genes are TRBV6-5 and TRBJ2-2; maybe TRBD1 (7 bases). The V gene's germline CDR1 is MNHEY and CDR2 SVGAGI. This CDR3 region has 18 residues. Trimming removed 3 bases at V and 2 bases at J, with 19 bases between. The CDR3 DNA sequence: TGTGCCAGCAGTTATATCCGCGGCGGGACAGATAACACCGGGGAGCTGTTTTTT. It encodes CASSYIRGGTDNTGELFF.

This rearrangement joins TRBV7-2 to TRBJ1-2; D not certain. The CDR3 loop spans 14 amino acids. The V end lost 0 bases, the J end lost 2 bases, and 7 bases lay between the germline ends. The germline V gene encodes CDR1 SGHTA and CDR2 FQGNSA. DNA of the CDR3: TGTGCCAGCAGCTTAGCTCCAGAGAACTATGGCTACACCTTC. The encoded protein is CASSLAPENYGYTF.

This clonotype was seen a handful of times. The genes are TRBV5-1 and TRBJ2-7; TRBD2 aligns across 7 bases. The junction had 9 bases not matched to a gene; V was cut back by 4 bases and J by 5 bases. The CDR3 sequence is 14 residues long. Germline-derived CDR1 and CDR2 are SGHRS and YFSETQ. CDR3 sequence (DNA): TGCGCCAGCAGCCTGGAGGCTAGCGGCCACGAGCAGTACTTC. Translation: CASSLEASGHEQYF.

The chain uses TRBV14 and TRBJ1-2, with 7 bases matching TRBD1. The V segment lost 0 bases and the J segment 4 bases; nucleotides outside the gene matches: 5. CDR1 and CDR2 from the germline V gene are SGHDN and FVKESK. The CDR3 is made up of 15 amino acids. In DNA, the CDR3 is TGTGCCAGCAGCCAAGATACCTGGGACAGCTATGGCTACACCTTC. Its protein is CASSQDTWDSYGYTF. Looking up the rest from reference TRBV14 and TRBJ1-2 gives the full variable domain: EAGVTQFPSHSVIEKGQTVTLRCDPISGHDNLYWYRRVMGKEIKFLLHFVKESKQDESGMPNNRFLAERTGGTYSTLKVQPAELEDSGVYFCASSQDTWDSYGYTFGSGTRLTVV.

This chain links TRBV20-1 with TRBJ2-7, with TRBD2 as a possible D gene (6 bases). Trimming cost V 4 bases and J 7 bases, with 17 bases left between them. In germline, CDR1 is DFQATT, CDR2 SNEGSKA (reference sequence). The CDR3 sequence is 13 residues long. CDR3 amino acids: CSANPGAVGEQYF. The CDR3 DNA is TGCAGTGCTAATCCGGGAGCGGTTGGAGAGCAGTACTTC.

This clonotype came up a few times. J is TRBJ2-3 and V is TRBV7-9, with TRBD2 identical over 7 bases. The CDR3 is 17 residues long. Germline V gene sequence: CDR1 SEHNR, CDR2 FQNEAQ (reference sequence). The J segment lost 6 bases and the V segment lost 4 bases, leaving 16 bases of the junction unmatched. CDR3 sequence (DNA): TGTGCCAGCAGCTCCGACAGAGTAGCCGTGGGGGGGGATACGCAGTATTTT. Its protein product is CASSSDRVAVGGDTQYF.